This T cell receptor (beta chain) was identified during a study of cytomegalovirus exposure and HLA in healthy donors. Whole-study findings and limits: Later, an analysis found that common viral pathogens appeared to be linked with several of the most significant clusters.

V dropped 3 bases and J dropped 6; count of bases not matched to a gene: 10. Germline V gene lookup returns CDR1 WSHSY and CDR2 SAAADI. This CDR3 is built from 15 residues. This clone was detected once. Its antigen is not identified. With 60 Vbeta and 13 Jbeta primers, the PCR was carried out. The protocol was immunoSEQ multiplex PCR, while the TCRdb copy is restricted to in-frame clones and leaves out a portion. The table includes more than 50,000 clones, roughly 70% detected once. The source of this sequence is a woman aged 45-65 years in good health and CMV-seropositive. The sequenced material came from PBMCs. The rearrangement links TRBV10-2 to TRBJ2-7, with 8 bases fitting TRBD2. The CDR3 DNA reads TGCGCCAGCAGTGATACGATCGGGAGGGCCTCCGAGCAGTACTTC. Translated: CASSDTIGRASEQYF.